The entry that follows covers one TCR beta chain sequence. Its target is unknown. Repertoires were generated with immunoSEQ multiplex PCR, while TCRdb's copy carries only in-frame clones and drops some. The data contain some 6,900 clones, about nine tenths of them singletons. Germline V gives CDR1 MNHEY, CDR2 SVGAGI. The V end lost 7 bases, the J end lost 1 base, and 14 bases lay between the germline ends. This CDR3 is built from 14 residues. These data are taken from a study of chemoradiotherapy in HPV16-positive cancers. Study results and limitations: Candidate HPV-specific clones and E7-related TCR motifs grew in tumor during treatment. In HPV16-positive patients, HPV-responsive T-cell expansion tracked better recurrence-free survival.

V gene TRBV6-5 combines with J gene TRBJ2-7, with D maybe TRBD2 (5 bases). The TCR originated in a human donor with HPV-associated anogenital cancer. The sequencing used blood, collected from a patient who underwent chemoradiotherapy. Here the CDR3 reads CASMDLLVSYEQYF. The CDR3 DNA reads TGTGCCAGCATGGACTTACTAGTTTCCTACGAGCAGTACTTC.